Shown below are 20 T cell receptor beta chains from a single sample sequenced in a study of cytomegalovirus exposure and HLA in healthy donors. Both 60 Vbeta primers and 13 Jbeta primers went into the PCR. Assay: immunoSEQ multiplex PCR; the TCRdb copy retains only in-frame clones and omits some. This table has 75,000 to 90,000 clones, 60% to 85% appearing once. Sequencing was carried out using PBMCs. The origin of the receptors is a man aged 40-55 years in good health and CMV-seronegative.

The gene calls are TRBV5-4 and TRBJ2-4, with TRBD2 matching over 7 bases. The CDR3 extends over 19 amino acids. V shed 4 bases and J 0 bases; nucleotides not matched to a gene: 16. The germline CDR1 and CDR2 sequences are SGHNT and YYREEE (reference sequence). Here the CDR3 reads CASSAAWGGSVAAKNIQYF. For the CDR3, the DNA is TGTGCCAGCAGCGCCGCGTGGGGGGGGTCAGTAGCAGCCAAAAACATTCAGTACTTC.

The chain employs TRBV28 and TRBJ2-5; D might be TRBD1 (5 bases). This CDR3 contains 13 residues. The germline V gene encodes CDR1 MDHEN and CDR2 SYDVKM. V shed 8 bases and J shed 5 bases, with 15 bases lying between them. The CDR3: CASVEENRETQYF. In DNA form, the CDR3 reads TGTGCCAGCGTAGAGGAGAACAGGGAGACCCAGTACTTC.

This clone was detected only a few times. V is TRBV2 and J is TRBJ2-7; D might be TRBD2 (6 bases). CDR1 SNHLY and CDR2 FYNNEI come from the germline V gene. With 3 bases removed from V and 2 bases from J, the gap between germline ends came to 11 bases. The CDR3 covers 14 residues. The CDR3 coding sequence is TGTGCCAGCAGTGAGAGGCTAGCGCCCTACGAGCAGTACTTC. Its translation is CASSERLAPYEQYF.

This chain uses TRBV19 with TRBJ2-3; TRBD1 agrees at 9 bases. The CDR3 runs to 14 residues. With 6 bases clipped from V and 4 bases from J, the junction kept 5 bases outside the gene matches. CDR1 and CDR2 (germline): LNHDA, SQIVND (reference sequence). The CDR3 DNA reads TGTGCCAGTAGCGACAGGGGGAGTGCAGATACGCAGTATTTT. It codes for CASSDRGSADTQYF. The variable domain in full, completed from reference TRBV19 and TRBJ2-3, reads DGGITQSPKYLFRKEGQNVTLSCEQNLNHDAMYWYRQDPGQGLRLIYYSQIVNDFQKGDIAEGYSVSREKKESFPLTVTSAQKNPTAFYLCASSDRGSADTQYFGPGTRLTVL.

The chain is built from TRBV11-3 and TRBJ2-3; 10 nucleotides agree with TRBD2. V trimming: 6 bases; J trimming: 1 base; junction bases outside the gene matches: 4. The CDR3 has 15 amino acids. Looked up from germline, CDR1 is SGHNT and CDR2 is YENEEA. As DNA, the CDR3 is TGTGCCAGCAGTCCTGGACTAGCGGGCACAGATACGCAGTATTTT. As protein: CASSPGLAGTDTQYF.

This clone has a single count. V and J are TRBV7-9 and TRBJ2-7; D perhaps matches TRBD1 (6 bases). The V gene lost 1 base and the J gene lost 2 bases, with 15 bases spanning the gap. The CDR3 loop spans 16 amino acids. The V gene's germline CDR1 is SEHNR and CDR2 FQNEAQ (reference sequence). In DNA form, the CDR3 reads TGTGCCAGCAGCTTAGGGGGTGGACAGCAAACCTACGAGCAGTACTTC. This sequence encodes CASSLGGGQQTYEQYF.

The CDR3: CAISETSGRGPGELFF. CDR3 in DNA: TGTGCCATCAGTGAGACTAGCGGGAGAGGGCCCGGGGAGCTGTTTTTT. The rearrangement uses TRBV10-3 and TRBJ2-2; TRBD2 agrees at 11 bases. Germline V gene sequence: CDR1 ENHRY, CDR2 SYGVKD. With V trimmed by 2 bases and J by 6 bases, 5 bases remained unmatched. This CDR3 is 16 amino acids long.

CDR3 sequence (DNA): TGCGCCAGCATCGGGGGGGACTCTAGCACAGATACGCAGTATTTT. It specifies CASIGGDSSTDTQYF. The V and J genes are TRBV5-1 and TRBJ2-3; 8 bases match TRBD2. The V and J ends lost 6 bases and 0 bases, in that order; junction bases with no gene match: 6. Germline CDR1 SGHRS, CDR2 YFSETQ. The CDR3 runs to 15 residues.

The rearrangement uses TRBV4-3 and TRBJ1-6; TRBD1 aligns across 9 bases. V gave up 4 bases and J gave up 3 bases; unmatched junction bases: 1. Looked up from germline, CDR1 is LGHNA and CDR2 is YSLEER. This CDR3 is 15 amino acids long. This CDR3 is CASSPDRGYNSPLHF. The CDR3 bases are TGCGCCAGCAGCCCGGACAGGGGCTATAATTCACCCCTCCACTTT.

V usage is TRBV5-4 and J usage is TRBJ2-7; maybe TRBD2 (6 bases). The germline V and J ends were trimmed by 4 bases and 5 bases, with 16 bases remaining between them. This CDR3 has 14 residues. In germline, CDR1 is SGHNT, CDR2 YYREEE (reference sequence). Here the CDR3 reads CASSPGTVEHEQYF. CDR3 nucleotide sequence: TGTGCCAGCAGCCCCGGGACTGTTGAACACGAGCAGTACTTC.

This rearrangement joins TRBV10-3 to TRBJ2-7; 12 bases map to TRBD2. The CDR3 is made up of 17 amino acids. The germline V gene encodes CDR1 ENHRY and CDR2 SYGVKD. J gave up 2 bases and V 0 bases, and 5 bases lay outside the gene matches. This CDR3 is CAISESPLAGGTYEQYF. The CDR3 nucleotides read TGTGCCATCAGTGAGTCGCCCCTAGCGGGAGGGACCTACGAGCAGTACTTC.

This chain uses TRBV6-6 with TRBJ2-7, with 7 positions matching TRBD1. The germline V gene encodes CDR1 MNHNY and CDR2 SVGAGI (reference sequence). The CDR3 length is 14 residues. V gave up 5 bases and J gave up 3 bases; unmatched junction bases: 7. The CDR3 loop is CASSLRTGRYEQYF. In DNA form, the CDR3 reads TGTGCCAGCAGTCTTCGGACAGGCCGCTACGAGCAGTACTTC.

This chain uses TRBV9 with TRBJ2-1, with D perhaps matching TRBD2 (5 bases). The germline V gene has CDR1 SGDLS and CDR2 YYNGEE. The CDR3 has 15 amino acids. The germline V and J ends were trimmed by 0 bases and 1 base, with 8 bases remaining between them. The CDR3 here is CASSVVGVSYNEQFF. Here the CDR3 DNA reads TGTGCCAGCAGCGTAGTGGGAGTGTCCTACAATGAGCAGTTCTTC.

The CDR3 nucleotides read TGCGCCAGCAGCCCCGAGTACGACAGGAATCAGCCCCAGCATTTT. This gives the protein CASSPEYDRNQPQHF. V usage is TRBV4-3 and J usage is TRBJ1-5, with D tentatively TRBD1 (6 bases). Germline lookup yields CDR1 LGHNA and CDR2 YSLEER. Trimming took 4 bases from V and 4 from J, leaving 14 bases between them. The CDR3 spans 15 residues.

The chain joins TRBV30 to TRBJ1-2; 8 positions agree with TRBD1. The CDR3 consists of 14 residues. The junction had 7 bases not matched to a gene; V was cut back by 1 base and J by 6 bases. The germline V gene has CDR1 GTSNPN and CDR2 SVGIG (reference sequence). CDR3 DNA: TGTGCCTGGAGTGGGGCAGGGGGCCCTGATGGCTACACCTTC. It specifies CAWSGAGGPDGYTF.

In its sample, this clone was seen once. Here the CDR3 reads CASSLLTTGSYNEQFF. The DNA for the CDR3 is TGTGCCAGCAGTTTACTTACCACAGGGTCTTACAATGAGCAGTTCTTC. J is TRBJ2-1 and V is TRBV28; possibly TRBD1 for D (6 bases). There are 16 residues in the CDR3. CDR1 and CDR2 (germline): MDHEN, SYDVKM. V lost 2 bases and J lost 4, with 15 bases in between.

Only a few counts were recorded for this clone. CDR3 region: CASSFRLAGVRDTQYF. The CDR3 DNA reads as TGTGCCAGCAGTTTCCGACTAGCGGGAGTGCGGGATACGCAGTATTTT. V is TRBV27 and J is TRBJ2-3; 12 bases agree with TRBD2. This CDR3 is built from 16 residues. Germline CDR1 and CDR2: MNHEY and SMNVEV (reference sequence). V shed 3 bases, J shed 6 bases, and the junction held 7 bases outside the gene matches.

This clone appeared once. CDR3: CASSELIGRGCGNTIYF. The CDR3 coding sequence is TGTGCCAGCAGTGAATTAATTGGCAGGGGTTGTGGAAACACCATATATTTT. The chain combines TRBV25-1 with TRBJ1-3; D is perhaps TRBD1 (6 bases). V was pared by 1 base and J by 3 bases, with 16 bases between. The germline V gene encodes CDR1 MGHDK and CDR2 SYGVNS. The CDR3 covers 17 residues.

The chain uses TRBV28 and TRBJ1-3; no definite D call. The germline gives CDR1 MDHEN, CDR2 SYDVKM. This CDR3 region has 17 residues. Trimming shortened V by 5 bases and J by 5 bases, and 22 bases separated the two germline ends. The CDR3 region is CASSSLQTDVWRNTIYF. The CDR3 nucleotides are TGTGCCAGCAGTAGTTTACAGACCGACGTATGGAGAAACACCATATATTTT.

This chain uses TRBV28 with TRBJ2-1; 7 bases line up with TRBD2. The germline CDR1 and CDR2 sequences are MDHEN and SYDVKM. The CDR3 sequence is 13 residues long. V dropped 8 bases and J dropped 6; count of bases not matched to a gene: 7. CDR3 region: CASGFSGINEQFF. Written as DNA, the CDR3 is TGTGCCAGCGGATTCAGCGGGATCAATGAGCAGTTCTTC.